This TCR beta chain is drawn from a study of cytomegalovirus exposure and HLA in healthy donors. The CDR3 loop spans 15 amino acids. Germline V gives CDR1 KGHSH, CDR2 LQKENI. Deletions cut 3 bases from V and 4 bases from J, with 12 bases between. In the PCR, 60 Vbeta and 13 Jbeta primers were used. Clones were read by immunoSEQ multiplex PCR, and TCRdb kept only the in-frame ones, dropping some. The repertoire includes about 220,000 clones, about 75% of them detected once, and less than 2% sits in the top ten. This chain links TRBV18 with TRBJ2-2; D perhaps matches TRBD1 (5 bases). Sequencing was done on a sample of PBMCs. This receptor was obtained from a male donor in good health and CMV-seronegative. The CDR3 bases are TGTGCCAGCTCACCTCCAGGGTGGAGCACCGGGGAGCTGTTTTTT. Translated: CASSPPGWSTGELFF.